This T cell receptor beta chain appears in the sequencing data of a study of tumor-infiltrating lymphocytes in primary liver carcinoma. Study-wide context: Ages ranged from 30 to 69, with HCC or mixed HCC-cholangiocarcinoma. Tumor staging was T1-T3 N0M0; sizes spanned about 4.2 to 11 cm across.

Findings and caveats of the study: Blood had a significantly lower top-250-clone fraction than tumors did (p = 0.039).

To note about this clonotype: Its antigen is unidentified.

CDR3 size: 14 residues. Germline values: CDR1 MNHNY, CDR2 SVGAGI (reference sequence). From unsorted bulk tissue weighing about 20-32 mg, DNA and RNA were co-extracted. Patients in the cohort were treatment-naive and living with chronic HBV infection. From about 530 ng total RNA, TCR beta cDNA was generated with a primer in the constant region. Employing slightly modified ARM-PCR, three nested multiplex PCR rounds were run, and these gave rise to the TCR beta libraries. Investigators reported that the first two PCR rounds, at around 11 cycles each, used TRBV1-TRBV30 forward primers with a C-beta reverse primer. MiXCR, run by TCRdb on the multiplex PCR reads, gives a single entry per CDR3 protein. The data show around 120,000 distinct CDR3 sequences, with around 70% seen just once and around 8.1% held by the top ten.

This clonotype was obtained from a woman in her fifties or sixties with primary liver carcinoma and hepatitis B virus infection. Sequencing was performed on tumor-adjacent normal liver tissue. The chain couples TRBV6-6 to TRBJ1-5, with 8 bases matching TRBD1. CDR3 bases: TGTACCAACAGTTACCAGGGGGCGGGCCAGCCCCAGCATTTT. It specifies CTNSYQGAGQPQHF.